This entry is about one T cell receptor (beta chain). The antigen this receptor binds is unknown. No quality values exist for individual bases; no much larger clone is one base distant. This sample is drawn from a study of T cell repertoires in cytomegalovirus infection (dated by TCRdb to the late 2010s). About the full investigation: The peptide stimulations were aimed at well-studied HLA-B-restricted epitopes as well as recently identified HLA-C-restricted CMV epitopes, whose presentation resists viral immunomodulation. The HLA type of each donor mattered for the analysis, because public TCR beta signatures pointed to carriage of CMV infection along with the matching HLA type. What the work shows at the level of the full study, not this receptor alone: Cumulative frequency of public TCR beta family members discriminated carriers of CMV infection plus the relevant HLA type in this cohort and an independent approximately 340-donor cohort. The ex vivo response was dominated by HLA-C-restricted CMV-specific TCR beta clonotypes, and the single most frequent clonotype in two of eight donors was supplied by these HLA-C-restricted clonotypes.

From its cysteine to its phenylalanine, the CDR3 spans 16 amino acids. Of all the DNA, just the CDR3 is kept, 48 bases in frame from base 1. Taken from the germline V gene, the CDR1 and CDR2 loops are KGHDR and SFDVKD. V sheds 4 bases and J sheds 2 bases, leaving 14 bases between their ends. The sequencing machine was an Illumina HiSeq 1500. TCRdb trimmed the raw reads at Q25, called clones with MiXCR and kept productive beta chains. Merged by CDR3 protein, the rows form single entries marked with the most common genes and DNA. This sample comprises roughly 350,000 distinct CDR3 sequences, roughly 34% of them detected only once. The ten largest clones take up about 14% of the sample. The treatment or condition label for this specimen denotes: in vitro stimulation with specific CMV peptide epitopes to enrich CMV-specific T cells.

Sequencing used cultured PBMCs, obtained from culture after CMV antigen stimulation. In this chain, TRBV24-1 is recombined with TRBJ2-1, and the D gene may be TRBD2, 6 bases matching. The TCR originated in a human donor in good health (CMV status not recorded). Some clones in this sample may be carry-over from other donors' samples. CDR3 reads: CATSDLSGTTYNEQFF. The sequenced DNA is TGTGCCACCAGTGACCTTAGCGGAACAACCTACAATGAGCAGTTCTTC.